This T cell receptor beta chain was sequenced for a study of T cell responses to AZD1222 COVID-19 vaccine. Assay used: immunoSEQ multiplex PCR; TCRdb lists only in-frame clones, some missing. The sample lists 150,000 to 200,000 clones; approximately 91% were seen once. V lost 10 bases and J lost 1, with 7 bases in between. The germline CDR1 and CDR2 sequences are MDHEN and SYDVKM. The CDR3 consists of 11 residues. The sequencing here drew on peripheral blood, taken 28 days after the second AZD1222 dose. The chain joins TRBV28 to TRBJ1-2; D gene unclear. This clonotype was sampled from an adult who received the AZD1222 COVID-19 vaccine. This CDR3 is CAIRLNYGYTF. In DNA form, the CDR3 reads TGTGCCATTCGCCTTAACTATGGCTACACCTTC.